The present TCR beta chain was sequenced within a study of cytomegalovirus exposure and HLA in healthy donors. The study ran its PCR with 60 Vbeta and 13 Jbeta primers. This table comes from immunoSEQ multiplex PCR, and its TCRdb copy is limited to in-frame clones, with some not included. The sample lists tens of thousands of clones, about three quarters occurring once. This clone has just a few counts. Trimming at V came to 5 bases and at J to 0 bases, leaving 9 bases not matched to a gene. There are 16 residues in the CDR3. Germline loops: CDR1 SGHVS, CDR2 FQNEAQ. Sequenced: PBMCs. The chain combines TRBV7-8 with TRBJ2-5; 7 nucleotides match TRBD2. The origin of this receptor is a man aged 50 to 59 in good health and CMV-seropositive. The CDR3 nucleotides read TGTGCCAGCAGCAAAGGGACTATCCTGTACCAAGAGACCCAGTACTTC. This codes for CASSKGTILYQETQYF. The full variable domain, with the rest looked up from reference TRBV7-8 and TRBJ2-5, is GAGVSQSPRYKVAKRGQDVALRCDPISGHVSLFWYQQALGQGPEFLTYFQNEAQLDKSGLPSDRFFAERPEGSVSTLKIQRTQQEDSAVYLCASSKGTILYQETQYFGPGTRLLVL.